This TCR beta chain was recovered during a study of T cell responses to AZD1222 COVID-19 vaccine. Study results and caveats: Baseline seropositivity characterized only 5 to 7 AZD1222 recipients. Donors skewed white British and female; clonal diversity was possibly underestimated. Reportedly, nearly half of unique spike TCRs recognized epitopes outside B.1.351/B.1.1.7 mutations. Repertoires were obtained only post-peak T cell response.

Trimming took off 2 bases at V and 10 bases at J, with 21 bases between the two ends. In germline, CDR1 is MNHEY, CDR2 SVGEGT. The CDR3 has 16 amino acids. Sequencing used immunoSEQ multiplex PCR; TCRdb keeps in-frame clones, though not all of them. The sample has around 100,000 clones; nearly 95% are singletons. On this clone: Its matching antigen is unknown.

This TCR derives from an adult in good health. The chain employs TRBV6-2 or TRBV6-3 and TRBJ1-5, with D possibly TRBD1 on 6 matching bases. Sequencing was performed on peripheral blood, taken on day 0 of AZD1222 vaccination. CDR3 nucleotide sequence: TGTGCCAGCAGTTACACGCTGGAACAGGGAAGACATCCCCAGCATTTT. Its protein product is CASSYTLEQGRHPQHF.